This T cell receptor beta chain was documented in a study of blood T cell repertoires in COVID-19. Study-level information: COVID-19 samples, acute and convalescent, were from the United States, Italy and Spain. From T cells, B-cell-depleted T cells, or PBMCs came the material, which was cDNA or gDNA.

This CDR3 region has 15 residues. Per the germline V gene, CDR1 is SGDLS and CDR2 is YYNGEE. With 4 bases removed from V and 0 bases from J, the gap between germline ends came to 12 bases. As processed by the authors: It was from reference gene primer amplification that nucleated cell counts were estimated. Generated by immunoSEQ multiplex PCR, the TCRdb table keeps only in-frame clones and is missing some. V, J and clone size derive from that table, while D and trimming were established from the DNA sequence. The table has roughly 180,000 clones, roughly 80% seen once; the top ten hold 15% to 20%. Sequencing was carried out using peripheral blood. The receptor comes from a man in his sixties with active or convalescent COVID-19. The chain is built from TRBV9 and TRBJ2-3; a possible D gene is TRBD2 (5 bases). The chain's CDR3 is CASSTPGGSTDTQYF. DNA for the CDR3: TGTGCCAGCAGCACACCTGGAGGAAGCACAGATACGCAGTATTTT.